The 29 T cell receptor beta chains reported below all come from one sample, sequenced in a study of OX40 agonist ivuxolimab in advanced cancers. Measured with immunoSEQ multiplex PCR; TCRdb has only the in-frame clones, and not every one. The sample carries approximately 82,000 clones, 80% to 90% recorded once. This material consisted of CD4+ or CD8+ T cells sorted from blood, taken in a trial of the OX40 agonist ivuxolimab. These receptors came from an adult with an advanced solid tumor such as melanoma, head and neck, liver or kidney cancer.

The J gene is TRBJ2-1, the V gene TRBV30; 8 bases align to TRBD2. The CDR3 totals 14 residues. Germline trimming cut 5 bases from V and 8 bases from J; bases unmatched to any gene: 11. The germline V gene has CDR1 GTSNPN and CDR2 SVGIG (reference sequence). CDR3 bases: TGTGCCTGGGACTCGGGACTAGTTGGCCATGAGCAGTTCTTC. It is translated as CAWDSGLVGHEQFF.

The V call is TRBV12-5, the J call TRBJ2-2, with D perhaps TRBD2 (6 bases). The germline V and J ends were trimmed by 2 bases and 6 bases, with 7 bases remaining between them. The germline gives CDR1 LGHNT, CDR2 FRNRAP. The CDR3 totals 13 residues. CDR3 amino acids: CASGLSGAGELFF. The CDR3, as DNA: TGTGCTAGTGGTTTGTCGGGAGCCGGGGAGCTGTTTTTT.

This chain uses TRBV11-3 with TRBJ2-2; 8 positions match TRBD1. J was trimmed by 3 bases and V by 3 bases; bases with no gene match: 3. The CDR3 runs to 15 residues. Per the germline V gene, CDR1 is SGHNT and CDR2 is YENEEA. The CDR3 bases are TGTGCCAGCAGCTTCGGACAGGGTCACACCGGGGAGCTGTTTTTT. Translated: CASSFGQGHTGELFF.

The chain combines TRBV15 with TRBJ1-1; the D gene is possibly TRBD1 (5 bases). V lost 0 bases, J lost 2 bases, and 13 bases lay in between. From germline, CDR1 is LNHNV and CDR2 YYDKDF (reference sequence). There are 16 residues in the CDR3. CDR3: CATSRDRGTVNTEAFF. In DNA, the CDR3 is TGTGCCACCAGCAGAGATCGGGGGACGGTCAACACTGAAGCTTTCTTT.

The rearrangement joins TRBV7-2 to TRBJ2-3, with TRBD2 identical over 12 bases. Germline loops: CDR1 SGHTA, CDR2 FQGNSA. The CDR3 covers 15 residues. With V trimmed by 2 bases and J by 4 bases, 1 base remained unmatched. The CDR3 DNA follows: TGTGCCAGCAGCTTATCTAGCGGGAGGGCAGATACGCAGTATTTT. Translation gives CASSLSSGRADTQYF.

The chain has TRBV6-5 and TRBJ2-5, with D perhaps TRBD1 or TRBD2 (5 bases each). CDR3 size: 15 residues. CDR1 MNHEY and CDR2 SVGAGI come from the germline V gene. Trimming left V 6 bases short and J 10 bases short, with 24 bases between. The CDR3 reads CASSPNPGTFGIQYF. The CDR3 nucleotides are TGTGCCAGCAGCCCCAATCCCGGGACCTTCGGGATCCAGTACTTC.

The chain links TRBV5-4 to TRBJ1-1; D not certain. The CDR3 spans 14 residues. The V gene's germline CDR1 is SGHNT and CDR2 YYREEE (reference sequence). Trimming took off 0 bases at V and 0 bases at J, with 6 bases between the two ends. The CDR3 DNA follows: TGTGCCAGCAGCTTGGGGAGGTTGAACACTGAAGCTTTCTTT. Translating gives CASSLGRLNTEAFF.

This clone came up a few times. J is TRBJ1-5 and V is TRBV5-1; TRBD1 matches 8 bases. The CDR3 runs to 14 residues. CDR1 SGHRS and CDR2 YFSETQ come from the germline V gene. V lost 2 bases to trimming and J lost 6 bases; unmatched junction nucleotides: 4. CDR3 DNA: TGCGCCAGCAGCTTATCAGGGGGCGGTCAGCCCCAGCATTTT. Protein sequence: CASSLSGGGQPQHF.

The chain couples TRBV10-3 to TRBJ2-5, with 12 bases aligning to TRBD2. The J call may be faulty, since TRBJ2-7 better matches the DNA end. CDR1 is ENHRY, CDR2 SYGVKD, per germline. This CDR3 is built from 19 residues. In DNA, the CDR3 is TGTGCCATCAGTGAGTCTGTGACTAGCGGGAGAGGGGCCGGGTACGAGCAGTACTTC. This codes for CAISESVTSGRGAGYEQYF.

V usage is TRBV15 and J usage is TRBJ2-1, with 10 bases identical to TRBD2. J was trimmed by 6 bases and V by 1 base; bases with no gene match: 3. Germline CDR1 and CDR2: LNHNV and YYDKDF (reference sequence). This CDR3 comprises 15 residues. CDR3 amino acids: CATSRVASGSNEQFF. The CDR3 DNA sequence: TGTGCCACCAGCAGAGTTGCTAGCGGGAGCAATGAGCAGTTCTTC.

This clone was recorded once. The V gene is TRBV13, the J gene TRBJ2-1; perhaps TRBD2 as D (6 bases). Per the germline V gene, CDR1 is PRHDT and CDR2 is FYEKMQ (reference sequence). The CDR3 has 15 residues. The V and J ends lost 3 bases and 7 bases respectively, with 16 bases between them. The CDR3 DNA sequence: TGTGCCAGCAGCTTTAAGTTGGTCGGGGGAAATGAGCAGTTCTTC. Protein: CASSFKLVGGNEQFF.

This chain joins TRBV10-3 and TRBJ1-5; the D gene is possibly TRBD1 (6 bases). V lost 3 bases, J lost 7 bases, and 13 bases lay in between. Germline V gene lookup returns CDR1 ENHRY and CDR2 SYGVKD. The CDR3 runs 14 residues. The CDR3 DNA is TGTGCCATCAGTGATGAGGGGGACTGGCAGCCCCAGCATTTT. Protein product: CAISDEGDWQPQHF.

The V and J genes are TRBV19 and TRBJ1-1; the D is unclear. V dropped 2 bases and J dropped 5 bases, with 6 bases sitting between them. CDR3 length: 12 residues. Germline V gene lookup returns CDR1 LNHDA and CDR2 SQIVND (reference sequence). CDR3 in DNA: TGTGCCAGTAGTATACCCGGGACTGAAGCTTTCTTT. It encodes CASSIPGTEAFF.

V and J are TRBV6-1 and TRBJ2-3; D may be TRBD1 or TRBD2 (5 bases each). CDR1 is MNHNS and CDR2 is SASEGT in the germline V gene. V was shortened by 7 bases and J by 14 bases, with 13 bases between the two germline ends. This CDR3 is 10 amino acids long. The CDR3 sequence is CASTRGGTYF. In nucleotides, the CDR3 is TGTGCCAGCACCCGAGGTGGGACGTATTTT.

This chain connects TRBV11-3 to TRBJ2-2; D remains unclear. Germline CDR1 and CDR2: SGHNT and YENEEA. The CDR3 is 12 amino acids. The germline V and J ends were trimmed by 5 bases and 2 bases, with 3 bases remaining between them. CDR3 residues: CASSHNTGELFF. Written as DNA, the CDR3 is TGTGCCAGCAGCCATAACACCGGGGAGCTGTTTTTT.

The V gene is TRBV6-5, the J gene TRBJ1-6; D gene ambiguous. Germline values: CDR1 MNHEY, CDR2 SVGAGI. V dropped 2 bases and J dropped 7 bases, with 12 bases sitting between them. The CDR3 is 15 residues long. CDR3 loop: CASSYGGSRNSPLHF. Written as DNA, the CDR3 is TGTGCCAGCAGTTACGGTGGATCTCGGAATTCACCCCTCCACTTT.

The CDR3 is CAISPLREQFF. In DNA, the CDR3 is TGTGCCATCAGTCCCCTAAGGGAGCAGTTCTTC. The chain couples TRBV10-3 to TRBJ2-1; unclear D gene. CDR1 and CDR2 (germline): ENHRY, SYGVKD. The length of the CDR3 is 11 residues. V lost 5 bases and J lost 10, with 9 bases in between.

The rearrangement uses TRBV5-4 and TRBJ2-1, with 10 bases matching TRBD1. This CDR3 comprises 16 residues. V gave up 5 bases and J gave up 0 bases; unmatched junction bases: 5. Germline CDR1 SGHNT, CDR2 YYREEE (reference sequence). CDR3 bases: TGTGCCAGCAGTCCACGGACAGGGGGCTCCTACAATGAGCAGTTCTTC. This encodes CASSPRTGGSYNEQFF.

The chain is built from TRBV11-2 and TRBJ1-4; TRBD1 matches at 8 bases. The CDR3 totals 14 residues. Trimming cost V 6 bases and J 5 bases; bases outside gene matches: 5. Germline V lookup: CDR1 SGHAT, CDR2 FQNNGV. In DNA form, the CDR3 reads TGTGCCAGCAGTAGGGACAGGATAAATGAAAAACTGTTTTTT. This translates into CASSRDRINEKLFF.

This clone occurred once. This sequence joins TRBV5-8 and TRBJ1-5; D gene unclear. Looked up from germline, CDR1 is SGHTS and CDR2 is YDEGEE. This CDR3 has 13 residues. V lost 5 bases and J 7 bases, leaving 13 bases between the germline ends. CDR3 loop: CASRWTEKQPQHF. CDR3 DNA sequence: TGTGCCAGCAGATGGACGGAGAAACAGCCCCAGCATTTT.

The V gene is TRBV7-2, the J gene TRBJ2-2, with 7 positions matching TRBD2. The CDR3 totals 15 residues. V shed 2 bases, J shed 4 bases, and the junction held 4 bases outside the gene matches. CDR1 SGHTA and CDR2 FQGNSA come from the germline V gene. The CDR3 loop is CASSLKTGGTGELFF. For the CDR3, the DNA is TGTGCCAGCAGCTTAAAAACGGGGGGCACCGGGGAGCTGTTTTTT.

The genes are TRBV18 and TRBJ2-7; tentative D call: TRBD1 (6 bases). Per the germline V gene, CDR1 is KGHSH and CDR2 is LQKENI. The germline V and J ends were trimmed by 4 bases and 2 bases, with 18 bases remaining between them. The CDR3 extends over 16 amino acids. This chain's CDR3 is CASSLRTDTETYEQYF. CDR3 DNA sequence: TGTGCCAGCTCACTTAGGACAGACACAGAAACCTACGAGCAGTACTTC.

This clone was picked up a small number of times. The genes are TRBV6-5 and TRBJ1-3; D might be TRBD1 (5 bases). Germline assignment: CDR1 MNHEY and CDR2 SVGAGI. Trimming removed 7 bases from V and 2 bases from J, with 15 bases in between. The length of the CDR3 is 15 residues. Written as DNA, the CDR3 is TGTGCCAGCATCACGAATCAGGGACCTGGAAACACCATATATTTT. Its protein is CASITNQGPGNTIYF.

V gene TRBV15 combines with J gene TRBJ1-1; D is unclear. CDR3 length: 16 residues. Trimming took 0 bases from V and 5 from J, leaving 16 bases between them. Germline lookup yields CDR1 LNHNV and CDR2 YYDKDF (reference sequence). CDR3 coding DNA: TGTGCCACCAGCAGAGATCTAGGGTCCGTCGGGACTGAAGCTTTCTTT. Protein product: CATSRDLGSVGTEAFF.

This clone was counted only a few times. V and J are TRBV18 and TRBJ2-7, with a possible D match to TRBD2 (5 bases). V was trimmed by 4 bases and J by 3 bases, leaving 13 bases between them. CDR1 KGHSH and CDR2 LQKENI come from the germline V gene. This CDR3 is built from 14 residues. The CDR3 coding sequence is TGTGCCAGCTCACAACTTGGAGGACTCTACGAGCAGTACTTC. Protein product: CASSQLGGLYEQYF.

The V and J genes are TRBV5-1 and TRBJ2-1, with 9 nucleotides matching TRBD2. The trim removed 4 bases at V and 7 bases at J, leaving 9 bases unmatched. Germline CDR1 reads SGHRS; CDR2 reads YFSETQ. The CDR3 sequence is 15 residues long. The CDR3 sequence is CASSILAGASNEQFF. The CDR3 DNA is TGCGCCAGCAGCATACTAGCGGGTGCTTCTAATGAGCAGTTCTTC.

With respect to this clone: One junction end does not reproduce the germline sequence, and a read error may be involved. The V call is TRBV7-7, the J call TRBJ2-5, with 9 nucleotides matching TRBD1. The CDR3 is 16 amino acids. Germline CDR1 SSHAT, CDR2 FNYEAQ (reference sequence). The CDR3 DNA reads TGTGCTAGCAGCTTAGAGGGACAGGGAGCCCAAGATACCCAGTACTTC. Protein product: CASSLEGQGAQDTQYF.

This clone was observed a handful of times. The chain recombines TRBV5-4 with TRBJ2-2; D uncertain. The V end was cut by 0 bases, the J end by 1 base, with 7 bases between. The CDR3 runs to 15 residues. Germline V gene sequence: CDR1 SGHNT, CDR2 YYREEE (reference sequence). The CDR3 spells CASSLDPRNTGELFF. The DNA for the CDR3 is TGTGCCAGCAGCTTGGATCCCAGGAACACCGGGGAGCTGTTTTTT.

The gene calls are TRBV30 and TRBJ1-3; maybe TRBD1 (6 bases). Germline V CDR1 and CDR2: GTSNPN, SVGIG (reference sequence). This CDR3 is 14 amino acids long. V lost 5 bases and J lost 0, with 11 bases in between. CDR3 sequence reads: CAWVDRSSGNTIYF. The CDR3, as DNA: TGTGCCTGGGTAGACAGGAGCTCTGGAAACACCATATATTTT. The whole variable domain, remainder taken from reference TRBV30 and TRBJ1-3, is SQTIHQWPATLVQPVGSPLSLECTVEGTSNPNLYWYRQAAGRGLQLLFYSVGIGQISSEVPQNLSASRPQDRQFILSSKKLLLSDSGFYLCAWVDRSSGNTIYFGEGSWLTVV.